A selection of T cell receptor beta chains follows, all from one sample in a study of T cell responses to AZD1222 COVID-19 vaccine. The protocol was immunoSEQ multiplex PCR, while the TCRdb copy is restricted to in-frame clones and leaves out a portion. The sample has 90,000 to 130,000 clones, around 80% seen once; the top ten hold approximately 4.6%. The sample in question was peripheral blood, obtained on day 0 of AZD1222 vaccination. All receptors come from an adult in good health. The CDR3 runs from the conserved cysteine through the conserved F or W. D genes are given only for firm matches. The size entry is marked missing in some rows and otherwise reads once, few, many or a size class.

v_gene	abundance	d_gene	j_gene	CDR3nt	CDR3aa
TRBV5-8	NA	TRBD1	TRBJ2-7	TGTGCCAGCAGCCCAGGGTTTGGGACAGCATACTACGAGCAGTACTTC	CASSPGFGTAYYEQYF
TRBV28	NA	NA	TRBJ2-1	TGTGCCAGCAGTTACGACAAGCAGGGGCCCAGCTTCTTC	CASSYDKQGPSFF
TRBV5-1	NA	TRBD1	TRBJ1-1	TGCGCCAGCAGCTCGGGTGACAGGGGAAACACTGAAGCTTTCTTT	CASSSGDRGNTEAFF
TRBV2	NA	TRBD1	TRBJ1-2	TGTGCCAGCAGGGCAACAGGGGCCCCGGGCGGCTACACCTTC	CASRATGAPGGYTF
TRBV6-5	NA	TRBD2	TRBJ2-1	TGTGCCAGCAGTTACGGGACTAGCGGGAGTAATGAGCAGTTCTTC	CASSYGTSGSNEQFF
TRBV6-5	few	TRBD2	TRBJ2-7	TGTGCCAGTCAGCGGGACTCCTACGAGCAGTACTTC	CASQRDSYEQYF
TRBV7-9	few	NA	TRBJ2-7	TGTGCCAGCAGCTTAGGCGGGACAGATTTCTACGAGCAGTACTTC	CASSLGGTDFYEQYF
TRBV2	once	NA	TRBJ1-1	TGTGCCAGCGCAAAAGAGGGGGAAGGCACTGAAGCTTTCTTT	CASAKEGEGTEAFF
TRBV28	NA	NA	TRBJ1-4	TGTGCCAGCAGTTCTCTGGGTGCAACTAATGAAAAACTGTTTTTT	CASSSLGATNEKLFF
TRBV19	NA	TRBD1	TRBJ1-1	TGTGCCAGTAGTGAGACCGGGACAGGCCTAACTAAAGCTTTCTTT	CASSETGTGLTKAFF
TRBV7-9	NA	NA	TRBJ1-1	TGTGCCAGCAGCCGAATTGAAGCTTTCTTT	CASSRIEAFF
TRBV24-1	NA	NA	TRBJ2-5	TGTGCCACCAGCGACCCAGCCAGGTGGGCCGGAGAGACCCAGTACTTC	CATSDPARWAGETQYF
TRBV7-2	NA	NA	TRBJ2-5	TGTGCCAGCAGCCGGTGGGGGAGCAGAGAGACCCAGTACTTC	CASSRWGSRETQYF
TRBV15	NA	NA	TRBJ1-5	TGTGCCACCAGCAGAGATTTAGGGGGGAATCAGCCCCAGCATTTT	CATSRDLGGNQPQHF
TRBV29-1	once	NA	TRBJ2-5	TGCAGCGTTGAAAAAGGGGCCCAAGAGACCCAGTACTTC	CSVEKGAQETQYF
TRBV23-1	NA	NA	TRBJ2-7	TGCGCCAGCAGTCAACCAGGGTCCGGGCAGTACTTC	CASSQPGSGQYF
TRBV11-3	NA	NA	TRBJ2-1	TGTGCCAGCAGCCCGGGCAGGGAGACCCACAATGAGCAGTTCTTC	CASSPGRETHNEQFF
TRBV19	NA	TRBD1	TRBJ2-1	TGTGCCAGTAGATGGACAGGGGACCCAACGCCGTCAGTCTTC	CASRWTGDPTPSVF
TRBV19	few	TRBD2	TRBJ2-7	TGTGCCAGTAGTAACGGGGGGGTTGACGAGCAGTACTTC	CASSNGGVDEQYF
TRBV19	NA	NA	TRBJ1-3	TGTGCCAGTAGTACCCTGGACAGTTCTGGAAACACCATATATTTT	CASSTLDSSGNTIYF
TRBV5-1	NA	TRBD2	TRBJ2-3	TGCGCCAGCAGCTTGGCCTCCGGGAGGGCAGATACGCAGTATTTT	CASSLASGRADTQYF
TRBV2	NA	NA	TRBJ2-4	TGTGCCAGCAGACGGGGTTTAGGAACGGTCAAAAACATTCAGTACTTC	CASRRGLGTVKNIQYF
TRBV6-5	NA	TRBD2	TRBJ2-3	TGTGCCAGCAGTTACCAGCGGGATCAGTCAGATACGCAGTATTTT	CASSYQRDQSDTQYF
TRBV6-2/TRBV6-3	NA	NA	TRBJ2-7	TGTGCCAGCAGTTACGAGGCCAGCGGTAGGCAGTACTTC	CASSYEASGRQYF
TRBV28	NA	NA	TRBJ1-2	TGTGCCAGCAGTTTTGCGGGGGCTAACTATGGCTACACCTTC	CASSFAGANYGYTF
TRBV5-4	few	NA	TRBJ1-2	TGTGCCAGCAGCCTAGACATCTTGGGTGGCTACACCTTC	CASSLDILGGYTF
TRBV7-2	once	NA	TRBJ2-1	TGTGCCAGCAACTCCCAGAGGGGGTATGAGCAGTTCTTC	CASNSQRGYEQFF
TRBV10-3	NA	TRBD2	TRBJ2-7	TGTGCCATACGAGGGACTACCGCATTCGAGCAGTACTTC	CAIRGTTAFEQYF
TRBV28	NA	NA	TRBJ1-3	TGTGCCAGCATCCAGGGCGGGGCTGGAAACACCATATATTTT	CASIQGGAGNTIYF
TRBV19	NA	TRBD1	TRBJ2-1	TGTGCCAGTAGCCCCGGACAGGGTCCGGGCAATGAGCAGTTCTTC	CASSPGQGPGNEQFF
TRBV18	once	TRBD1	TRBJ1-5	TGTGCCAGCTCACCACCGGGGACAGCAAATAGCAATCAGCCCCAGCATTTT	CASSPPGTANSNQPQHF
TRBV6-2/TRBV6-3	NA	NA	TRBJ2-3	TGTGCCAGCAGTTTTCCCGTAGCAGATACGCAGTATTTT	CASSFPVADTQYF
TRBV20-1	NA	NA	TRBJ2-1	TGCAGTGCTAGATGGGCAGCAGAGCAGTTCTTC	CSARWAAEQFF
TRBV18	once	TRBD1	TRBJ1-1	TGTGCCAGCTCACCATCGACAGGGTCGAACACTGAAGCTTTCTTT	CASSPSTGSNTEAFF
TRBV28	NA	TRBD1	TRBJ1-2	TGTGCCAGCAGTTTAACAGGGGGCCCTGGCTACACCTTC	CASSLTGGPGYTF
TRBV2	NA	NA	TRBJ1-1	TGTGCCAGCAGAGCAGAAATCACAGGGAACACTGAAGCTTTCTTT	CASRAEITGNTEAFF
TRBV19	NA	NA	TRBJ1-1	TGTGCCAGTAGTTCCGAGAGAGATACTGAAGCTTTCTTT	CASSSERDTEAFF
TRBV19	once	NA	TRBJ1-3	TGTGCCAGTAGTCAGGGAAGCGGAAACACCATATATTTT	CASSQGSGNTIYF
TRBV9	NA	NA	TRBJ2-1	TGTGCCAGCGGGCTCAACAATGAGCAGTTCTTC	CASGLNNEQFF
TRBV27	few	NA	TRBJ1-5	TGTGCCAGCAGTCCACACAATCAGCCCCAGCATTTT	CASSPHNQPQHF
TRBV5-1	NA	NA	TRBJ2-2	TGCGCCAGCAGAGCAGCGGGTGTCCCCACCGGGGAGCTGTTTTTT	CASRAAGVPTGELFF
TRBV2	NA	NA	TRBJ1-1	TGTGCCAGCTACGAAAACACTGAAGCTTTCTTT	CASYENTEAFF
TRBV5-1	NA	NA	TRBJ2-7	TGCGCCAGCAGCTTGGGGGACATAATAGACTACGAGCAGTACTTC	CASSLGDIIDYEQYF
TRBV18	few	NA	TRBJ1-1	TGTGCCAGCTCACGGGGGGGGCAGAACACTGAAGCTTTCTTT	CASSRGGQNTEAFF
TRBV7-9	many	NA	TRBJ1-5	TGTGCCAGCAGCCTAATGGAGGGCAATCAGCCCCAGCATTTT	CASSLMEGNQPQHF
TRBV3-1/TRBV3-2	NA	TRBD1	TRBJ1-1	TGTGCCAGCAGCCAGGGACAGGTTTTGAACACTGAAGCTTTCTTT	CASSQGQVLNTEAFF
TRBV6-5	NA	NA	TRBJ1-2	TGTGCCAGCCAAAGGTCCCAGAACTATGGCTACACCTTC	CASQRSQNYGYTF
TRBV4-3	NA	NA	TRBJ2-7	TGCGCCAGCAGCCTACGCGTCGCCCTCGAGCAGTACTTC	CASSLRVALEQYF